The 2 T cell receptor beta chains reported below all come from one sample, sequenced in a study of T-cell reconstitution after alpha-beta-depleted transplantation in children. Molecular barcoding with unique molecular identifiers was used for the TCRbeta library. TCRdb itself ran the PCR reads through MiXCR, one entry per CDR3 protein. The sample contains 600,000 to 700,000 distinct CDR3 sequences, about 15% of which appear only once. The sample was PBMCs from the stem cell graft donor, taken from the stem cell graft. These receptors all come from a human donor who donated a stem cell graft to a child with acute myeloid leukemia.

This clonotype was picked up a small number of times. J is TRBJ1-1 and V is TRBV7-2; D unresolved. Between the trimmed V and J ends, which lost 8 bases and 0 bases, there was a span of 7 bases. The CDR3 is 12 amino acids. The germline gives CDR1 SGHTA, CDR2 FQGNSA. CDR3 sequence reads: CASVRLNTEAFF. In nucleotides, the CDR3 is TGTGCCAGCGTAAGACTGAACACTGAAGCTTTCTTT.

The CDR3 loop is CASSFGTGGPDTQYF. CDR3 bases: TGTGCCAGCAGTTTCGGGACAGGGGGACCAGATACGCAGTATTTT. The chain is built from TRBV11-2 and TRBJ2-3; 11 bases line up with TRBD1. The germline gives CDR1 SGHAT, CDR2 FQNNGV. The trim removed 6 bases at V and 4 bases at J, leaving 6 bases unmatched. The CDR3 covers 15 residues. Drawing the rest from reference TRBV11-2 and TRBJ2-3, the complete variable domain is EAGVAQSPRYKIIEKRQSVAFWCNPISGHATLYWYQQILGQGPKLLIQFQNNGVVDDSQLPKDRFSAERLKGVDSTLKIQPAKLEDSAVYLCASSFGTGGPDTQYFGPGTRLTVL.